The 5 T cell receptor beta chains in this list originate from one sample, sequenced in a study of T cell repertoires in cytomegalovirus infection. TCRdb passed the reads through MiXCR, listing each CDR3 protein once. The sample yields some 220,000 distinct CDR3 sequences, 6.5% seen once. Sequencing used PBMCs. Receptor source: a human donor in good health (CMV status not recorded). Some clones in this sample may be carry-over from other donors' samples.

This clonotype was seen repeatedly, ten times or more. The genes are TRBV7-8 and TRBJ2-5; D not certain. The CDR3 runs 15 residues. CDR1 and CDR2 (germline): SGHVS, FQNEAQ. V lost 4 bases and J 1 base, leaving 13 bases between the germline ends. Here the CDR3 reads CASSSPGPIQETQYF. The CDR3 nucleotides read TGTGCCAGCAGCTCTCCGGGTCCGATCCAAGAGACCCAGTACTTC.

The V call is TRBV7-9, the J call TRBJ2-3; possibly TRBD1 or TRBD2 for D (5 bases each). CDR1 and CDR2 from the germline V gene are SEHNR and FQNEAQ (reference sequence). The ends were cut back, 8 bases at V and 4 bases at J, with 10 bases in the middle. The CDR3 covers 12 residues. DNA of the CDR3: TGTGCCAGCGCCTGGGGGTCAGATACGCAGTATTTT. It yields the protein CASAWGSDTQYF.

The sample holds many counts of this clonotype. The V gene is TRBV12-3 or TRBV12-4, the J gene TRBJ1-2; 9 bases line up with TRBD1. CDR3 length: 15 amino acids. J gave up 7 bases and V 6 bases, and 12 bases lay outside the gene matches. CDR3 nucleotides: TGTGCCAGCAGAGCTACCGGGACAGGGTATAGTGGCTACACCTTC. This sequence encodes CASRATGTGYSGYTF.

This clonotype was detected a few times. The rearrangement joins TRBV29-1 to TRBJ2-2; 7 bases line up with TRBD1. Germline lookup yields CDR1 SQVTM and CDR2 ANQGSEA. The CDR3 spans 13 residues. After removal of 7 bases from V and 6 bases from J, the junction contained 8 bases not matched to a gene. For the CDR3, the DNA is TGCAGCGCAGGTACAGGGGCCTCCGGGGAGCTGTTTTTT. As protein: CSAGTGASGELFF.

The table lists this clonotype with many counts. The chain has TRBV28 and TRBJ2-1; D is perhaps TRBD2 (7 bases). With 4 bases removed from V and 7 bases from J, the gap between germline ends came to 20 bases. CDR3 length: 16 amino acids. Germline V gene lookup returns CDR1 MDHEN and CDR2 SYDVKM. The CDR3: CASSSTPGRGGNEQFF. The CDR3 DNA is TGTGCCAGCAGTTCTACTCCGGGCAGGGGAGGGAATGAGCAGTTCTTC.